The clone carrying this T cell receptor beta chain appeared a single time. The target antigen is unknown. Germline V gene sequence: CDR1 SGHRS, CDR2 YFSETQ. CDR3 length: 13 residues. Trimming shortened V by 0 bases and J by 0 bases, and 4 bases separated the two germline ends. Generated by immunoSEQ multiplex PCR, the TCRdb table keeps only in-frame clones and is missing some. The sample consists of 200,000 to 250,000 clones, 87% of them appearing once. This sample is drawn from a study of cytomegalovirus exposure and HLA in healthy donors. Study-level points and caveats: A later analysis found first-cohort TCR clusters tended to co-occur in the 90 to 150 validation repertoires. The study labeled 180 or so TCR beta chains cytomegalovirus-associated.

This receptor was obtained from a woman aged 18-29 years in good health and CMV-seropositive. The chain joins TRBV5-1 to TRBJ2-7; D uncertain. Specimen: PBMCs. The CDR3 loop reads CASSLAFSYEQYF. CDR3 nucleotide sequence: TGCGCCAGCAGCTTGGCCTTCTCCTACGAGCAGTACTTC.